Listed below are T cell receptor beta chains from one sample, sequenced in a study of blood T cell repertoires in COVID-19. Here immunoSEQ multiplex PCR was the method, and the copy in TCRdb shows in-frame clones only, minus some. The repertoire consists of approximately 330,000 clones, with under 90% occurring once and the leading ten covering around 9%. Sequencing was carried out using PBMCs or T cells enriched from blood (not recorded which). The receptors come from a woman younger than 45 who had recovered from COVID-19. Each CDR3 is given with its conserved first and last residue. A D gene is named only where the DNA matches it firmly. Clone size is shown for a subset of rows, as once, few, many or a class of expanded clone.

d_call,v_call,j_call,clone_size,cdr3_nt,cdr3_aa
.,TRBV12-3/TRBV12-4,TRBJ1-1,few,TGTGCCAGCAGTCTTCTCGGAGACACTGAAGCTTTCTTT,CASSLLGDTEAFF
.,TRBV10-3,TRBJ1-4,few,TGTGCCGCAAAGGGGGTCCTTGGTGAAAAACTGTTTTTT,CAAKGVLGEKLFF
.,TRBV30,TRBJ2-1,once,TGTGCCTGGACTAGCATAGGACGGCCCAGCTCCTACAATGAGCAGTTCTTC,CAWTSIGRPSSYNEQFF
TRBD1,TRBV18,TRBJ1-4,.,TGTGCCAGCTCGACCGTAGCCGGGACAGGAAATGAAAAACTGTTTTTT,CASSTVAGTGNEKLFF
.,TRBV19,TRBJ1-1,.,TGTGCCAGTAGTATAATTACAGCCTCCACTGAAGCTTTCTTT,CASSIITASTEAFF
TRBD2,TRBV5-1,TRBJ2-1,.,TGCGCCAGTAGACCCTGGGAGGGCCCAGGGTATGAGCAGTTCTTC,CASRPWEGPGYEQFF
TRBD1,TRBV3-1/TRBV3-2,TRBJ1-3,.,TGTGCCAGCAGCCAACAGGGGGGTGAAAACACCATATATTTT,CASSQQGGENTIYF
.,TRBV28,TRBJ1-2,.,TGTGCCAGCAGTTTAGGTTGGGGGCAGGCGTCGTATGGCTACACCTTC,CASSLGWGQASYGYTF
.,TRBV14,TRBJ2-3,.,TGTGCCAGCAGCCCTTGGACGGGGGATACGCAGTATTTT,CASSPWTGDTQYF
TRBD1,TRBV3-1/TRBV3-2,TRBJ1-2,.,TGTGCCAGCAGCCAAGAGGACAGGAGCTATGGCTACACCTTC,CASSQEDRSYGYTF
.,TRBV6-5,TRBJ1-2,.,TGTGCCAGCAGTTACGGAGGGTACTATGGCTACACCTTC,CASSYGGYYGYTF
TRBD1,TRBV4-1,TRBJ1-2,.,TGCGCCAGCAGCCAAGAGGGACAGGGGGGCGTTGGCTACACCTTC,CASSQEGQGGVGYTF
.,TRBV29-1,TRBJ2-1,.,TGCAGCGCGCGAGGAGGTCTTAGCTCCTACAATGAGCAGTTCTTC,CSARGGLSSYNEQFF
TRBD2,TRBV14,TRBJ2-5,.,TGTGCCAGCAGCCAAGGTCTTAGCGGGAGGACCCCGCCGGGGGGCGAGACCCAGTACTTC,CASSQGLSGRTPPGGETQYF
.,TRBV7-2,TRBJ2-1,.,TGTGCCAGCAGCTGGGACTTTTACAATGAGCAGTTCTTC,CASSWDFYNEQFF
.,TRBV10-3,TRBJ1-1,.,TGTGCCATCAGTGATCCCACCGACCTAGGCACTGAAGCTTTCTTT,CAISDPTDLGTEAFF
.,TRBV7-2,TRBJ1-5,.,TGTGCCAGCAGCTTACCCGGTGGCAATCAGCCCCAGCATTTT,CASSLPGGNQPQHF
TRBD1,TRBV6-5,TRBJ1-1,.,TGTGCCACGTCCTCTATAGGGGGCCCCACTGAAGCTTTCTTT,CATSSIGGPTEAFF
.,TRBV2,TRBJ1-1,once,TGTGCCAGCAGTTCGGGGAGGGCAGGGGACACTGAAGCTTTCTTT,CASSSGRAGDTEAFF
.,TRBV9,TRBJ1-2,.,TGTGCCAGCAGCGTATTCGGGGGAGGCTACACCTTC,CASSVFGGGYTF
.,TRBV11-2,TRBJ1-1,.,TGTGCCAGCAGCTCTCAGGGGTTCCTTACTGAAGCTTTCTTT,CASSSQGFLTEAFF
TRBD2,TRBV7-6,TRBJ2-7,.,TGTGCCAGCAGCCGACTAGCGGGAGGAACAAACTACGAGCAGTACTTC,CASSRLAGGTNYEQYF
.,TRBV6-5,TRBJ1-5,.,TGTGCCAGCAGGATGAGTTATAGCAATCAGCCCCAGCATTTT,CASRMSYSNQPQHF
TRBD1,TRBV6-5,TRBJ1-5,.,TGTGCCAGCAGCCTGGGACAGATTAATCAGCCCCAGCATTTT,CASSLGQINQPQHF
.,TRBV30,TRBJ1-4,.,TGTGCCTGGAACCGACAGTCTAATGAAAAACTGTTTTTT,CAWNRQSNEKLFF
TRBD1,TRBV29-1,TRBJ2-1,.,TGCAGCGTTGAAGTAGTTGCGAGACAGGGAGACAATGAGCAGTTCTTC,CSVEVVARQGDNEQFF
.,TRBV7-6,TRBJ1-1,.,TGTGCCAGCCTGCCCTTTAGGGGTAACACTGAAGCTTTCTTT,CASLPFRGNTEAFF
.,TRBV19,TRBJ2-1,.,TGTGCCAGTAGTATAGGGAGGGCTTATGAGCAGTTCTTC,CASSIGRAYEQFF
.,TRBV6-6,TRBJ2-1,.,TGTGCCAGCAGTTACCTCCCCCCCTACAATGAGCAGTTCTTC,CASSYLPPYNEQFF
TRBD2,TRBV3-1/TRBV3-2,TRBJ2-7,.,TGTGCCAGCAGCCAAGCTCCGGCTAGCGGGTTCTACGAGCAGTACTTC,CASSQAPASGFYEQYF
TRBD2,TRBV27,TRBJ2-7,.,TGTGCCAGCAGTTATACTAGCGGGGATGGTGTCGAGCAGTACTTC,CASSYTSGDGVEQYF
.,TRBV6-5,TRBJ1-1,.,TGTGCCAGCAGACGACAGATTTCGAACACTGAAGCTTTCTTT,CASRRQISNTEAFF
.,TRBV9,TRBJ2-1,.,TGTGCCAGCAGCTCACGGGAGTGGTTCTACAATGAGCAGTTCTTC,CASSSREWFYNEQFF
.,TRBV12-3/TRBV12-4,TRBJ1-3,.,TGTGCCAGCAGTAATTTACAGGGAAACACCATATATTTT,CASSNLQGNTIYF
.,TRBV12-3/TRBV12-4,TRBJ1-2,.,TGTGCCAGCAGTTTAGGCGGTAGGGGCTACACCTTC,CASSLGGRGYTF
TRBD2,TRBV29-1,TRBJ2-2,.,TGCAGCGTTGCTGGGACTAGCGGTCAGAGGTTGGCCGGGGAGCTGTTTTTT,CSVAGTSGQRLAGELFF
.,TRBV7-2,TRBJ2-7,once,TGTGCCAGCAGCGCCGGGGGTACCTCGATCACCTACGAGCAGTACTTC,CASSAGGTSITYEQYF
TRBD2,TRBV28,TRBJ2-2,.,TGTGCCAGCAGTTTAGCGGGAGAGGGGACCGGGGAGCTGTTTTTT,CASSLAGEGTGELFF
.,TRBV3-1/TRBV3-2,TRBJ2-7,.,TGTGCCAGCAGCCAAGCCCGGGACTTACGAAACGAGCAGTACTTC,CASSQARDLRNEQYF
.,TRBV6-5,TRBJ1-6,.,TGTGGCAGCTTAGCCGCAGCCTATAATTCACCCCTCCACTTT,CGSLAAAYNSPLHF
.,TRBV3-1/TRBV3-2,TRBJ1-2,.,TGTGCCAGCCAAGACAGTAACTATGGCTACACCTTC,CASQDSNYGYTF
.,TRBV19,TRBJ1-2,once,TGTGCCAGTAGTATGCAGGCAGCATACTATGGCTACACCTTC,CASSMQAAYYGYTF
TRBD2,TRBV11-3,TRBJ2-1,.,TGTGCCAGCAGCTTCGGGACTAGCGTCTACAATGAGCAGTTCTTC,CASSFGTSVYNEQFF
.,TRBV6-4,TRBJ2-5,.,TGTGCCAGCAGTGATCGGGTTGAGGGACTCACGTACCAAGAGACCCAGTACTTC,CASSDRVEGLTYQETQYF
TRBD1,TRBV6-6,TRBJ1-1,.,TGTGCCAGCAGTCCGCAACAGGGGGCTCGGACTGAAGCTTTCTTT,CASSPQQGARTEAFF
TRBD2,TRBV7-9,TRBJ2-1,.,TGTGCCAGCAGCTTCGGACTAGCGGGAGGGCCGGCTTACAATGAGCAGTTCTTC,CASSFGLAGGPAYNEQFF
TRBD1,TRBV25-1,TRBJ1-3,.,TGTGCCAGCACCGATGACAGGGGGGCTGGAAACACCATATATTTT,CASTDDRGAGNTIYF
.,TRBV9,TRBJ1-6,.,TGTGCCAGCAGCCAGGGCCACCTTTCGGACAGACTCCACTTT,CASSQGHLSDRLHF
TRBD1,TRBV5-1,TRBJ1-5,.,TGCGCCAGCAGCTTGGGGGGCTACAGGGGTTACAGCAATCAGCCCCAGCATTTT,CASSLGGYRGYSNQPQHF
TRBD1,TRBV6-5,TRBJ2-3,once,TGCTCAGTCAGGGGGAGTCTCTTTAGCACAGATACGCAGTATTTT,CSVRGSLFSTDTQYF
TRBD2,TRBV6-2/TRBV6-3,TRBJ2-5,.,TGTGCCAGCAGCCGCGCTGGACTAGCGGGAGGCGGTACAATTCGGACCCAGTACTTC,CASSRAGLAGGGTIRTQYF
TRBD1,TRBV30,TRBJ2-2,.,TGTGCCTGTCGGTCCGGGACAGCCACCGGGGAGCTGTTTTTT,CACRSGTATGELFF
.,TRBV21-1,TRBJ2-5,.,TGTGCCAGCAGCAAAACTAGCGGGAGGCCACAAGAGACCCAGTACTTC,CASSKTSGRPQETQYF
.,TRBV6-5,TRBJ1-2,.,TGTGCCAGCAGTTACGTCAGGGCGAACTATGGCTACACCTTC,CASSYVRANYGYTF
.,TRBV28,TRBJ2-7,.,TGTGCCAGCAATCCACAGCCGTCCTACGAGCAGTACTTC,CASNPQPSYEQYF
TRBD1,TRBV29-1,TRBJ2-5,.,TGCAGCGTTGGACAGGGGGGGGAGACCCAGTACTTC,CSVGQGGETQYF
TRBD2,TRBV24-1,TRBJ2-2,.,TGTGCCACCGGGGGGGATGGGGACACCGGGGAGCTGTTTTTT,CATGGDGDTGELFF
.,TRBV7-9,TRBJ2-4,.,TGTGCCAGCAGCTTAGTGGTTTTCGGCATTCAGTACTTC,CASSLVVFGIQYF
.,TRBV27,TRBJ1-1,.,TGTGCCAGCAGTCGGTTGGCAGCGGACACTGAAGCTTTCTTT,CASSRLAADTEAFF
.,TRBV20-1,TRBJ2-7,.,TGCAGTGCTAGGAGCGACTACGAGCAGTACTTC,CSARSDYEQYF